This is a list of T cell receptor beta chains from one sample in a study of blood T cell repertoires in COVID-19. Assay: immunoSEQ multiplex PCR; the TCRdb copy retains only in-frame clones and omits some. The table lists around 140,000 clones, less than 85% of them singletons, with approximately 17% in the top ten. Sequencing was carried out using peripheral blood. These receptors were obtained from a woman aged 80 or older with acute or convalescent COVID-19. The CDR3 runs from the conserved cysteine through the conserved F or W. Each record gives: clone size, J gene, V gene, D gene, CDR3 protein, CDR3 DNA. The D gene is left open where the match is weak. Rows may omit the clone size; those that give it use once, few, many or a size class.

abundance: .; j_gene: TRBJ2-7; v_gene: TRBV4-1; d_gene: TRBD2; CDR3aa: CASSQGVTSGGISGSYEQYF; CDR3nt: TGCGCCAGCAGCCAAGGGGTTACTAGCGGGGGGATATCCGGCTCCTACGAGCAGTACTTC
abundance: .; j_gene: TRBJ2-5; v_gene: TRBV18; d_gene: TRBD1; CDR3aa: CASSPAGGQETQYF; CDR3nt: TGTGCCAGCTCACCGGCAGGGGGCCAAGAGACCCAGTACTTC
abundance: .; j_gene: TRBJ2-2; v_gene: TRBV7-7; d_gene: .; CDR3aa: CASSLVWGGSTGELFF; CDR3nt: TGTGCTAGCAGCTTAGTCTGGGGAGGTTCGACCGGGGAGCTGTTTTTT
abundance: few; j_gene: TRBJ1-1; v_gene: TRBV7-8; d_gene: .; CDR3aa: CASSTNRENTEAFF; CDR3nt: TGTGCCAGCAGCACTAACCGCGAGAACACTGAAGCTTTCTTT
abundance: .; j_gene: TRBJ2-3; v_gene: TRBV12-5; d_gene: .; CDR3aa: CASEKTPDTQYF; CDR3nt: TGTGCTAGTGAGAAGACTCCAGATACGCAGTATTTT
abundance: once; j_gene: TRBJ2-6; v_gene: TRBV5-6; d_gene: .; CDR3aa: CASNTNPISGANVLTF; CDR3nt: TGTGCCAGCAATACTAATCCTATCTCTGGGGCCAACGTCCTGACTTTC
abundance: many; j_gene: TRBJ2-3; v_gene: TRBV7-9; d_gene: .; CDR3aa: CASSLTLGSTTDTQYF; CDR3nt: TGTGCCAGCAGCTTGACCCTCGGGAGTACAACAGATACGCAGTATTTT
abundance: .; j_gene: TRBJ2-7; v_gene: TRBV11-2; d_gene: .; CDR3aa: CASSLVPRTRLAYEQYF; CDR3nt: TGTGCCAGCAGCTTAGTCCCCCGCACGAGGCTTGCCTACGAGCAGTACTTC
abundance: .; j_gene: TRBJ2-5; v_gene: TRBV7-8; d_gene: .; CDR3aa: CASTNSAGGTQYF; CDR3nt: TGTGCCAGCACCAACTCCGCCGGGGGGACCCAGTACTTC
abundance: .; j_gene: TRBJ2-3; v_gene: TRBV20-1; d_gene: .; CDR3aa: CSARQTDTQYF; CDR3nt: TGCAGTGCTAGACAGACAGATACGCAGTATTTT
abundance: .; j_gene: TRBJ1-3; v_gene: TRBV6-5; d_gene: .; CDR3aa: CATQRLSGNTIYF; CDR3nt: TGTGCCACCCAGAGGCTATCTGGAAACACCATATATTTT
abundance: .; j_gene: TRBJ1-3; v_gene: TRBV29-1; d_gene: .; CDR3aa: CSVAKGFGNTIYF; CDR3nt: TGCAGCGTTGCCAAGGGGTTTGGAAACACCATATATTTT
abundance: .; j_gene: TRBJ1-3; v_gene: TRBV12-5; d_gene: .; CDR3aa: CASGLGLSGNTIYF; CDR3nt: TGTGCTAGTGGTTTGGGGCTCTCTGGAAACACCATATATTTT
abundance: few; j_gene: TRBJ2-5; v_gene: TRBV6-6; d_gene: .; CDR3aa: CASSPQETQYF; CDR3nt: TGTGCCAGCAGTCCGCAAGAGACCCAGTACTTC
abundance: .; j_gene: TRBJ1-6; v_gene: TRBV5-6; d_gene: TRBD1; CDR3aa: CASSLTGGWSPLHF; CDR3nt: TGTGCCAGCAGCTTAACAGGGGGCTGGTCACCCCTCCACTTT
abundance: once; j_gene: TRBJ1-1; v_gene: TRBV19; d_gene: TRBD1; CDR3aa: CASSTFTGGDTEAFF; CDR3nt: TGTGCCAGTAGTACCTTTACAGGGGGCGACACTGAAGCTTTCTTT
abundance: few; j_gene: TRBJ1-3; v_gene: TRBV7-9; d_gene: .; CDR3aa: CASPRGGEGNTIYF; CDR3nt: TGTGCCAGCCCACGTGGGGGGGAAGGAAACACCATATATTTT
abundance: few; j_gene: TRBJ1-1; v_gene: TRBV6-5; d_gene: TRBD1; CDR3aa: CASSKGALNTEAFF; CDR3nt: TGTGCCAGCAGTAAGGGGGCGCTTAACACTGAAGCTTTCTTT
abundance: .; j_gene: TRBJ1-4; v_gene: TRBV19; d_gene: TRBD1; CDR3aa: CASNRGTGGEKLFF; CDR3nt: TGTGCCAGCAACCGCGGGACAGGGGGCGAAAAACTGTTTTTT
abundance: .; j_gene: TRBJ1-3; v_gene: TRBV7-8; d_gene: TRBD1; CDR3aa: CASSVLRTGSGNTIYF; CDR3nt: TGTGCCAGCAGCGTACTCCGGACAGGCTCTGGAAACACCATATATTTT
abundance: .; j_gene: TRBJ1-3; v_gene: TRBV3-1/TRBV3-2; d_gene: .; CDR3aa: CASSFGQFSGNTIYF; CDR3nt: TGTGCCAGCAGCTTCGGACAGTTCTCTGGAAACACCATATATTTT
abundance: .; j_gene: TRBJ1-2; v_gene: TRBV9; d_gene: TRBD1; CDR3aa: CASSETDRGSHGYTF; CDR3nt: TGTGCCAGCAGCGAGACCGACAGGGGTAGCCATGGCTACACCTTC
abundance: .; j_gene: TRBJ2-2; v_gene: TRBV7-2; d_gene: TRBD2; CDR3aa: CASSPRTSGTNTGELFF; CDR3nt: TGTGCCAGCAGCCCGCGGACTAGCGGGACGAACACCGGGGAGCTGTTTTTT
abundance: .; j_gene: TRBJ2-1; v_gene: TRBV24-1; d_gene: .; CDR3aa: CATSDLRRDSKADSYNEQFF; CDR3nt: TGTGCCACCAGTGATTTGAGGCGGGACTCAAAAGCTGACTCCTACAATGAGCAGTTCTTC
abundance: once; j_gene: TRBJ2-1; v_gene: TRBV9; d_gene: .; CDR3aa: CASSAGGIYNEQFF; CDR3nt: TGTGCCAGCAGCGCTGGCGGGATATACAATGAGCAGTTCTTC
abundance: .; j_gene: TRBJ2-1; v_gene: TRBV7-8; d_gene: TRBD1; CDR3aa: CASSLMGQGYEQFF; CDR3nt: TGTGCCAGCAGCTTAATGGGACAGGGTTATGAGCAGTTCTTC
abundance: .; j_gene: TRBJ1-1; v_gene: TRBV10-3; d_gene: TRBD1; CDR3aa: CATGQGRERSNTEAFF; CDR3nt: TGTGCCACCGGACAGGGGCGAGAGAGGTCGAACACTGAAGCTTTCTTT